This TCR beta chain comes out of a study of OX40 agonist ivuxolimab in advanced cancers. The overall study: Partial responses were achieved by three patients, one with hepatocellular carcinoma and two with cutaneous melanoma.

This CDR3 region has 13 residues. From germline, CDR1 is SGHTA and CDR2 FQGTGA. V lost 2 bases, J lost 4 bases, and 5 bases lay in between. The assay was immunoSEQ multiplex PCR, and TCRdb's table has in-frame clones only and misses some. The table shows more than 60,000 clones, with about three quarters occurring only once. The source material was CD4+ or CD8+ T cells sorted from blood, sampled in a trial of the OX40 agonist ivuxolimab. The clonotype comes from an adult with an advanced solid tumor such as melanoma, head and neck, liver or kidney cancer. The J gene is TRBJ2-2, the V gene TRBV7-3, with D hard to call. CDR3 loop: CASSLYLTGELFF. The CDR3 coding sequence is TGTGCCAGCAGCTTATACCTCACCGGGGAGCTGTTTTTT.